The 22 T cell receptor beta chains below were found in one sample sequenced in a study of long-term antiretroviral therapy in people with HIV. Survey-level immunoSEQ v3.0 assays were run. The table came from immunoSEQ multiplex PCR; TCRdb's copy has only in-frame clones and leaves some out. This sample yields about 19,000 clones, of which about four fifths are seen a single time; approximately 6.5% belongs to the top ten. The material was unsorted PBMCs, obtained at the start of antiretroviral therapy, before treatment. These receptors came from a man between 18 and 29 years old with HIV.

This sequence joins TRBV27 and TRBJ2-1; maybe TRBD2 (6 bases). The germline V and J ends were trimmed by 1 base and 0 bases, with 13 bases remaining between them. CDR1 MNHEY and CDR2 SMNVEV come from the germline V gene (reference sequence). There are 17 residues in the CDR3. In nucleotides, the CDR3 is TGTGCCAGCAGTTTATACCCTAGCGCAGACTCCTACAATGAGCAGTTCTTC. Translating it yields CASSLYPSADSYNEQFF.

The genes are TRBV7-2 and TRBJ2-5; 8 bases are shared with TRBD2. Germline V lookup: CDR1 SGHTA, CDR2 FQGNSA. CDR3 length: 14 amino acids. The trim removed 5 bases at V and 5 bases at J, leaving 7 bases unmatched. The DNA for the CDR3 is TGTGCCAGCAGCCGTAGCGGGAATATGGAGACCCAGTACTTC. Its protein product is CASSRSGNMETQYF.

This rearrangement joins TRBV5-4 to TRBJ2-1; no clear D. V dropped 1 base and J dropped 6 bases, with 5 bases sitting between them. The CDR3 runs to 12 residues. The germline gives CDR1 SGHNT, CDR2 YYREEE (reference sequence). CDR3: CASSLPGNEQFF. The CDR3 nucleotides read TGTGCCAGCAGCTTGCCAGGCAATGAGCAGTTCTTC.

The chain employs TRBV7-3 and TRBJ2-3; TRBD1 matches 7 bases. Trimming cost V 5 bases and J 5 bases; bases outside gene matches: 10. The CDR3 length is 15 residues. Germline CDR1 SGHTA, CDR2 FQGTGA. CDR3 DNA sequence: TGTGCCAGCAGCCAAGAGTCGACAGGGATAGATACGCAGTATTTT. This encodes CASSQESTGIDTQYF.

The chain employs TRBV19 and TRBJ2-7; TRBD1 matches 12 bases. Trimming removed 11 bases from V and 4 bases from J; junction bases left unmatched: 6. The CDR3 sequence is 13 residues long. Germline lookup yields CDR1 LNHDA and CDR2 SQIVND (reference sequence). The CDR3 loop is CAVRGQGAYEQYF. In DNA, the CDR3 is TGTGCCGTCCGGGGACAGGGGGCTTACGAGCAGTACTTC.

The gene calls are TRBV20-1 and TRBJ2-7; D might be TRBD1 (6 bases). The CDR3 is made up of 11 amino acids. Germline lookup yields CDR1 DFQATT and CDR2 SNEGSKA (reference sequence). V lost 0 bases and J 12 bases, leaving 12 bases between the germline ends. CDR3 coding DNA: TGCAGTGCTAGAGAAACAGGGACCCTGTACTTC. This gives the protein CSARETGTLYF.

The chain recombines TRBV5-4 with TRBJ1-2; 9 positions agree with TRBD1. With 3 bases clipped from V and 2 bases from J, the junction kept 8 bases outside the gene matches. Germline CDR1 is SGHNT and CDR2 is YYREEE (reference sequence). The CDR3 loop spans 16 amino acids. In DNA form, the CDR3 reads TGTGCCAGCAGCTCGGGACAGGGTGCAATCAACTATGGCTACACCTTC. Residues: CASSSGQGAINYGYTF.

Note on this clone: In the same sample, other DNA sequences code for this CDR3. J is TRBJ2-1 and V is TRBV2; D possibly uses TRBD1 or TRBD2 (5 bases each). The CDR3 contains 14 residues. Germline V gene data show CDR1 as SNHLY and CDR2 as FYNNEI. Between the trimmed V and J ends, which lost 6 bases and 0 bases, there was a span of 9 bases. CDR3 protein: CASSKGSSYNEQFF. The CDR3 DNA sequence: TGTGCCAGCAGCAAGGGGAGCTCCTACAATGAGCAGTTCTTC.

The genes are TRBV6-5 and TRBJ1-3; TRBD1 might be the D (6 bases). CDR1 and CDR2 (germline): MNHEY, SVGAGI. The CDR3 loop spans 15 amino acids. Trimming stripped 6 bases from V and 4 bases from J, with 16 bases between. This CDR3 is CASRDLGGGGNTIYF. In DNA form, the CDR3 reads TGTGCCAGCAGGGATCTAGGGGGAGGCGGAAACACCATATATTTT.

This clone was detected only a few times. V is TRBV10-1 and J is TRBJ2-3; tentatively, D is TRBD2 (6 bases). This CDR3 region has 16 residues. Germline CDR1 is WNHNN and CDR2 is SYGVQD (reference sequence). Trimming cost V 5 bases and J 4 bases, with 19 bases left between them. In DNA, the CDR3 is TGCGCCAGCAGTTTTAGCGGCCCCGGCCCCGCAGATACGCAGTATTTT. Amino acids: CASSFSGPGPADTQYF.

This chain links TRBV5-1 with TRBJ2-1; 14 bases line up with TRBD2. The V segment lost 4 bases and the J segment 8 bases; nucleotides outside the gene matches: 11. The CDR3 totals 17 residues. Looked up from germline, CDR1 is SGHRS and CDR2 is YFSETQ. The CDR3 bases are TGCGCCAGCAGCACGACTAGCGGGAGGGCCTGGAGCGATGAGCAGTTCTTC. It is translated as CASSTTSGRAWSDEQFF.

The table lists this clone with a few counts. This chain connects TRBV5-1 to TRBJ2-2, with D perhaps matching TRBD2 (6 bases). Looked up from germline, CDR1 is SGHRS and CDR2 is YFSETQ. CDR3 size: 14 residues. V lost 4 bases and J lost 7, with 14 bases in between. The CDR3 here is CASSPLLAGGELFF. As DNA, the CDR3 is TGCGCCAGCAGCCCCCTACTAGCAGGCGGGGAGCTGTTTTTT.

The V and J genes are TRBV28 and TRBJ1-5, with D unresolved. With 2 bases removed from V and 1 base from J, the gap between germline ends came to 15 bases. The germline gives CDR1 MDHEN, CDR2 SYDVKM. The CDR3 runs to 17 residues. CDR3 residues: CASSLRVRIESNQPQHF. CDR3 coding DNA: TGTGCCAGCAGTTTAAGGGTGCGGATAGAAAGCAATCAGCCCCAGCATTTT.

This clone was detected a few times. Other nucleotide sequences from this sample produce the same CDR3. The chain joins TRBV29-1 to TRBJ2-7, with TRBD1 identical over 11 bases. Germline CDR1 is SQVTM and CDR2 is ANQGSEA. The CDR3 has 14 amino acids. J was trimmed by 4 bases and V by 1 base; bases with no gene match: 3. The CDR3 sequence is CSVEVGDRGYEQYF. In DNA, the CDR3 is TGCAGCGTTGAAGTGGGGGACAGGGGGTACGAGCAGTACTTC.

The rearrangement links TRBV28 to TRBJ1-1; D is perhaps TRBD1 (5 bases). CDR3 length: 14 amino acids. Trimming removed 6 bases from V and 1 base from J, with 12 bases in between. In germline, CDR1 is MDHEN, CDR2 SYDVKM. CDR3 amino acids: CASSPRQGNTEAFF. In DNA, the CDR3 is TGTGCCAGCAGCCCTCGCCAGGGGAACACTGAAGCTTTCTTT.

This clone was seen a single time. This chain uses TRBV28 with TRBJ1-2; TRBD1 is a possible D gene (5 bases). Germline V gives CDR1 MDHEN, CDR2 SYDVKM. CDR3 size: 14 residues. V lost 9 bases to trimming and J lost 2 bases, with 16 bases between them. The CDR3 here is CASNPTGGNYGYTF. The CDR3 nucleotides are TGTGCCAGTAACCCTACCGGGGGAAACTATGGCTACACCTTC.

The gene calls are TRBV19 and TRBJ2-7; the D call may be TRBD1 or TRBD2 (5 bases each). The V gene's germline CDR1 is LNHDA and CDR2 SQIVND (reference sequence). CDR3 length: 17 amino acids. With 1 base removed from V and 7 bases from J, the gap between germline ends came to 23 bases. The CDR3 coding sequence is TGTGCCAGTAGTATAGTTGGGGACCGGCAGGTCATTGGGGAGCAGTACTTC. It is translated as CASSIVGDRQVIGEQYF.

The genes are TRBV11-2 and TRBJ2-1, with a possible D match to TRBD1 (6 bases). The CDR3 has 14 residues. The germline V gene encodes CDR1 SGHAT and CDR2 FQNNGV. The ends were cut back, 5 bases at V and 5 bases at J, with 13 bases in the middle. In DNA, the CDR3 is TGTGCCAGCAGCCCCTACAGGGTTGACAATGAGCAGTTCTTC. This codes for CASSPYRVDNEQFF.

The gene calls are TRBV28 and TRBJ1-3; D unresolved. The V and J ends lost 3 bases and 3 bases respectively, with 9 bases between them. Germline CDR1 MDHEN, CDR2 SYDVKM. This CDR3 comprises 14 residues. The CDR3 loop is CASSLEGFGNTIYF. The CDR3 nucleotides read TGTGCCAGCAGTTTGGAAGGTTTTGGAAACACCATATATTTT.

V gene TRBV27 combines with J gene TRBJ2-7; D unresolved. The V and J ends lost 5 bases and 3 bases respectively, with 8 bases between them. This CDR3 contains 12 residues. Per the germline V gene, CDR1 is MNHEY and CDR2 is SMNVEV (reference sequence). CDR3 coding DNA: TGTGCCAGCAGTCCATACAACTACGAGCAGTACTTC. It codes for CASSPYNYEQYF.

The chain employs TRBV5-4 and TRBJ1-1; 8 positions match TRBD1. Trimming removed 1 base from V and 1 base from J; junction bases left unmatched: 9. Germline lookup yields CDR1 SGHNT and CDR2 YYREEE (reference sequence). The CDR3 has 17 amino acids. CDR3 sequence (DNA): TGTGCCAGCAGCTTGCCGCGACAGGGGCTGGGGAACACTGAAGCTTTCTTT. It translates to CASSLPRQGLGNTEAFF. Together with reference TRBV5-4 and TRBJ1-1, the CDR3 gives the full variable domain: ETGVTQSPTHLIKTRGQQVTLRCSSQSGHNTVSWYQQALGQGPQFIFQYYREEENGRGNFPPRFSGLQFPNYSSELNVNALELDDSALYLCASSLPRQGLGNTEAFFGQGTRLTVV.

This clone was seen only once. The rearrangement uses TRBV5-6 and TRBJ2-7, with 9 bases lining up with TRBD1. CDR3 length equals 15 residues. The V and J ends lost 0 bases and 4 bases, in that order; junction bases with no gene match: 5. The germline gives CDR1 SGHDT, CDR2 YYEEEE. CDR3 DNA: TGTGCCAGCAGCTTGGCCGGGACAGGGATTTACGAGCAGTACTTC. As protein: CASSLAGTGIYEQYF.